Listed here are 5 T cell receptor beta chains from one sample, sequenced in a study of beta chain features in type 1 diabetes. Expressed TCRB transcripts were sequenced because the entire RNA isolate underwent reverse transcription. The table came from immunoSEQ multiplex PCR; TCRdb's copy has only in-frame clones and leaves some out. The sample carries hundreds of thousands of clones, more than 9% recorded once. The sequencing input was naive CD4+ T cells from blood. The receptors here all came from a woman between 18 and 30 years old in good health.

This chain connects TRBV25-1 to TRBJ2-3, with no clear D. This CDR3 comprises 13 residues. Germline V gene data show CDR1 as MGHDK and CDR2 as SYGVNS. With 7 bases removed from V and 0 bases from J, the gap between germline ends came to 8 bases. This chain's CDR3 is CASKPPSTDTQYF. The CDR3 coding sequence is TGTGCCAGCAAGCCCCCTAGCACAGATACGCAGTATTTT.

The chain recombines TRBV6-1 with TRBJ1-5; 9 bases are a match to TRBD1. The trim removed 4 bases at V and 4 bases at J, leaving 11 bases unmatched. This CDR3 has 17 residues. CDR1 and CDR2 from the germline V gene are MNHNS and SASEGT. CDR3 nucleotide sequence: TGTGCCAGCAGTGCTAGGGACAGGGCTGTAGGGAATCAGCCCCAGCATTTT. Protein: CASSARDRAVGNQPQHF.

This clone was counted a few times. Other DNA sequences in this sample translate to the same CDR3. The genes are TRBV28 and TRBJ1-2, with D possibly being TRBD1 (5 bases). This CDR3 is 12 amino acids long. The germline CDR1 and CDR2 sequences are MDHEN and SYDVKM. V shed 4 bases and J shed 5 bases, with 8 bases lying between them. In DNA form, the CDR3 reads TGTGCCAGCAGTTCGGGGGGTTATGGCTACACCTTC. It specifies CASSSGGYGYTF.

This clone has just a few counts. The J gene is TRBJ2-1, the V gene TRBV5-1, with a weak D call TRBD1 (6 bases). Trimming took 4 bases from V and 6 from J, leaving 14 bases between them. Germline V lookup: CDR1 SGHRS, CDR2 YFSETQ. The CDR3 totals 14 residues. The CDR3 coding sequence is TGCGCCAGCAGCCAAGAGGGACACTTCAATGAGCAGTTCTTC. As protein: CASSQEGHFNEQFF.

This clone came up a few times. The V call is TRBV30, the J call TRBJ2-2, with TRBD2 matching over 8 bases. V trimming: 2 bases; J trimming: 0 bases; junction bases outside the gene matches: 2. The CDR3 length is 15 residues. CDR1 is GTSNPN and CDR2 is SVGIG in the germline V gene (reference sequence). Here the CDR3 DNA reads TGTGCCTGGAGTCGGCGGGGGGCGAACACCGGGGAGCTGTTTTTT. Protein sequence: CAWSRRGANTGELFF.